This T cell receptor (beta chain) was obtained from a study of liver allograft versus peripheral blood T cells. Overall study context: Comparisons were made between T cell receptor repertoires found in transplanted livers and those circulating in recipients' peripheral blood.

V lost 6 bases, J lost 2 bases, and 14 bases lay in between. The CDR3 spans 16 residues. CDR1 is MNHNY, CDR2 SVGAGI, per germline (reference sequence). About this clonotype: What it binds is unknown. Being one base from a much bigger clone, this may be a read error.

Study-level points and caveats: There were reportedly differences between T cell receptor repertoires inside liver allografts and those in peripheral blood.

Using its own MiXCR run on the reads, TCRdb lists one record per CDR3 protein. The sample carries some 9,000 distinct CDR3 sequences, around 21% recorded once. This TCR was recovered from a human patient who had a liver transplant. Some T cells may be the graft donor's. This sequence joins TRBV6-6 and TRBJ2-6, with D perhaps TRBD1 (5 bases). The CDR3 spells CASRRQSSTGANVLTF. The CDR3 region has the DNA TGTGCCAGCAGAAGACAGTCTAGTACTGGGGCCAACGTCCTGACTTTC.